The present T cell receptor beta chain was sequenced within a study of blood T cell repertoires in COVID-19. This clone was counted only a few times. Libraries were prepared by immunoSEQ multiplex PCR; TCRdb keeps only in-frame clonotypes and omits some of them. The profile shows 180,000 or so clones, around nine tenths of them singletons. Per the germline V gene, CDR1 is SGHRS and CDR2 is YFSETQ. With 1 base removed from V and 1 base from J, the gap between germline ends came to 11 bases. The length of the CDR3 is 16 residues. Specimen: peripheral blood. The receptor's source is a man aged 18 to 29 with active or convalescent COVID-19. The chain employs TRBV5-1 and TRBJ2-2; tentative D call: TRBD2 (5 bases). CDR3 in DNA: TGCGCCAGCAGCTTGTCGGGAACCTTGAACACCGGGGAGCTGTTTTTT. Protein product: CASSLSGTLNTGELFF. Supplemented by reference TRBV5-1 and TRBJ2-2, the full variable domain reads KAGVTQTPRYLIKTRGQQVTLSCSPISGHRSVSWYQQTPGQGLQFLFEYFSETQRNKGNFPGRFSGRQFSNSRSEMNVSTLELGDSALYLCASSLSGTLNTGELFFGEGSRLTVL.